The clone carrying this T cell receptor (beta chain) was seen more than once but under ten times. These data are taken from a study of blood T cell repertoires in COVID-19. Study background: Researchers got acute and convalescent COVID-19 samples from the United States, Italy and Spain. In each case, the material was cDNA or gDNA derived from T cells, B-cell-depleted T cells, or PBMCs.

Per the original methods: Reference gene primer amplification yielded estimated nucleated cell counts. TCRdb keeps only in-frame clones here, not all; method: immunoSEQ multiplex PCR. V, J and clone size were drawn from that table, and D and trimming were deduced from the DNA. The sample carries 140,000 to 150,000 clones, about 90% recorded once. Trimming took 5 bases from V and 7 from J, leaving 15 bases between them. The CDR3 runs to 13 residues. Looked up from germline, CDR1 is SGHTA and CDR2 is FQGTGA. Sample: peripheral blood. V usage is TRBV7-3 and J usage is TRBJ2-7; maybe TRBD2 (6 bases). The sequence came from a woman between 50 and 59 years old with acute or convalescent COVID-19. This chain's CDR3 is CASSPGTVQEQYF. CDR3 DNA sequence: TGTGCCAGCAGCCCCGGGACTGTTCAGGAGCAGTACTTC.